The rows below give T cell receptor beta chains drawn from one sample of a study of beta chain features in type 1 diabetes. The data were produced by immunoSEQ multiplex PCR, yet TCRdb's version contains in-frame clones alone and is incomplete. The sample holds just over 150,000 clones, roughly 11% seen once. The sequenced sample was central memory CD4+ T cells from blood. These receptors were obtained from a man aged 18 to 35 in good health. The CDR3 runs from the conserved cysteine through the conserved F or W. Each record gives: D gene, clone size, J gene, V gene, CDR3 DNA, CDR3 protein. The D gene is left open where the match is weak. For some rows the clone size is stated as once, few or many, or as a class when expanded; others skip it.

TRBD2,few,TRBJ2-2,TRBV5-1,TGCGCCAGCAGTGAAACTAGCGGGAGCTCCGGGGAGCTGTTTTTT,CASSETSGSSGELFF
.,many,TRBJ1-2,TRBV28,TGTGCCTGGGGATTATCTAACTATGGCTACACCTTC,CAWGLSNYGYTF
.,few,TRBJ1-2,TRBV4-3,TGCGCCAGCAGCAAGTGGGGCAGGGGTGGCTACACCTTC,CASSKWGRGGYTF
.,few,TRBJ1-4,TRBV19,TGTGCCACTATGGATTATGGCTCTATGGAAAAACTGTTTTTT,CATMDYGSMEKLFF
.,few,TRBJ1-1,TRBV5-4,TGTGCCAGCAGCAAGGATCAGAACACTGAAGCTTTCTTT,CASSKDQNTEAFF
.,few,TRBJ2-7,TRBV15,TGTGCCACCAGCAGAATGACCGGCCCCTACGAGCAGTACTTC,CATSRMTGPYEQYF
.,.,TRBJ1-3,TRBV27,TGTGCCAGCAGTTTAGACAGCTTCTCTGGAAACACCATATATTTT,CASSLDSFSGNTIYF
.,few,TRBJ2-1,TRBV29-1,TGCAGCGTTGGGGATACTAGATCCGAGCAGTTCTTC,CSVGDTRSEQFF
TRBD1,.,TRBJ1-1,TRBV27,TGTGCCAGCAGTCCCCAGGACAGGGTTCGGAACACTGAAGCTTTCTTT,CASSPQDRVRNTEAFF
TRBD1,few,TRBJ1-6,TRBV13,TGTGCCAGCAGCCGGGACAGGGAGAATTCACCCCTCCACTTT,CASSRDRENSPLHF
TRBD1,few,TRBJ2-7,TRBV28,TGTGCCAGCAGTCCTTCACAGGGGGCCTACGAGCAGTACTTC,CASSPSQGAYEQYF
.,.,TRBJ2-3,TRBV6-5,TGTGCCAGCAGTTACGTTGGCGGGCGCACAGATACGCAGTATTTT,CASSYVGGRTDTQYF
.,few,TRBJ2-3,TRBV7-2,TGTGCCAGCAGCTCCGGGGGAACGGCGAGGACAGATACGCAGTATTTT,CASSSGGTARTDTQYF
TRBD1,.,TRBJ1-2,TRBV9,TGTGCCAGCAGCGCCGACAGGGGTGGCTACACCTTC,CASSADRGGYTF
.,few,TRBJ1-3,TRBV7-9,TGTGCCAGCAGCTTCGGGGATAGAAACACCATATATTTT,CASSFGDRNTIYF
TRBD1,.,TRBJ2-2,TRBV5-1,TGCGCCAGCTCCGTCCACAGGGGTGACACCGGGGAGCTGTTTTTT,CASSVHRGDTGELFF
TRBD1,.,TRBJ2-3,TRBV6-1,TGTGCCAGCAGTGTACCACCCGGGACAGGACCCAGAGATACGCAGTATTTT,CASSVPPGTGPRDTQYF
TRBD2,few,TRBJ2-3,TRBV15,TGTGCCACCAGCATAGACTTAGCGGGAGCAGTGCAGTATTTT,CATSIDLAGAVQYF
TRBD1,.,TRBJ1-2,TRBV4-3,TGCGCCAGCAGCCAAACGGACAGGGCTTACTATGGCTACACCTTC,CASSQTDRAYYGYTF
TRBD1,.,TRBJ1-1,TRBV7-9,TGTGCCAGCAGGACGACAGGGCGGAACACTGAAGCTTTCTTT,CASRTTGRNTEAFF
.,few,TRBJ1-1,TRBV15,TGTGCCACCAGCAGAGATTGGAGGGGCGCAAGTTTGGCTTTCTTT,CATSRDWRGASLAFF
TRBD1,.,TRBJ2-7,TRBV5-1,TGCGCCAGCAGCTTAGCTGGACAGGGGAAATTTTACGAGCAGTACTTC,CASSLAGQGKFYEQYF
.,.,TRBJ1-3,TRBV30,TGTGCCTGGGACCCTGGACATGGGTTACCTGGAAACACCATATATTTT,CAWDPGHGLPGNTIYF
.,.,TRBJ1-6,TRBV5-1,TGTGCCAGCAGCCCGGGCCAGAGAGATTCACCCCTCCACTTT,CASSPGQRDSPLHF
.,.,TRBJ2-3,TRBV7-2,TGTGCCAGCAGCTTTTTGTACAGCAGCACAGATACGCAGTATTTT,CASSFLYSSTDTQYF
.,few,TRBJ2-5,TRBV11-2,TGTGCCAGCAGCCCCCTTCAAGAGACCCAGTACTTC,CASSPLQETQYF
TRBD2,few,TRBJ2-7,TRBV25-1,TGTGCCAGCAGTGAATCGTCTAGCGGATCCTACGAGCAGTACTTC,CASSESSSGSYEQYF
TRBD2,.,TRBJ2-1,TRBV4-2,TGTGCCAGCAGCCCCAGACTAGCGGGCCCGACTAATGAGCAGTTCTTC,CASSPRLAGPTNEQFF
TRBD1,.,TRBJ2-1,TRBV9,TGTGCCAGCAGCGTAGTTTCGGCAGGGGGCGAGCAGTTCTTC,CASSVVSAGGEQFF
.,many,TRBJ1-1,TRBV5-6,TGTGCCAGCAGCTTGACAGGGAAAACTGAAGCTTTCTTT,CASSLTGKTEAFF
TRBD1,few,TRBJ2-1,TRBV25-1,TGTGCCAGCAGTCGGAGCGGCCTCTCGACGCAGGGGGTCAATGAGCAGTTCTTC,CASSRSGLSTQGVNEQFF
TRBD1,.,TRBJ2-1,TRBV7-6,TGTGCCAGCAGCCCTGGGACAGGGAGTAACAATGAGCAGTTCTTC,CASSPGTGSNNEQFF